This passage covers 5 T cell receptor beta chains from one sample sequenced in a study of T cell repertoires in aging, cancer and after chemotherapy. The template was genomic DNA from peripheral blood, not RNA. Multiplex touch-down PCR with TRB-A/B primers amplified rearranged V-D-J TRB sequences. MiXCR, run by TCRdb on the multiplex PCR reads, gives a single entry per CDR3 protein. The repertoire consists of about 930 distinct CDR3 sequences, with under 30% occurring once and the leading ten covering 17%. Sequencing input: blood. These receptors were obtained from a human donor with a solid tumor.

As to this clonotype: A read error may account for a junction end that differs from germline. This chain connects TRBV5-6 to TRBJ2-5; 7 positions agree with TRBD2. Germline V gene sequence: CDR1 SGHDT, CDR2 YYEEEE. The CDR3 is 15 amino acids. The CDR3 spells CDSSLRGLGRETQYF. CDR3 nucleotides: TGCGACAGCAGCTTGCGGGGGTTGGGAAGAGAGACCCAGTACTTC.

This clonotype qualifies as medium-sized. The rearrangement links TRBV12-3 or TRBV12-4 to TRBJ2-7; 9 bases are shared with TRBD1. V dropped 6 bases and J dropped 0; count of bases not matched to a gene: 6. The CDR3 consists of 15 residues. The CDR3 region has the DNA TGTGCCAGCAGCATGGGACAGGGATTCTCCTACGAGCAGTACTTC. This gives the protein CASSMGQGFSYEQYF.

The CDR3 here is CASSQEQGFKYEQYF. CDR3 DNA: TGTGCCAGCAGCCAAGAACAGGGGTTTAAGTACGAGCAGTACTTC. The rearrangement joins TRBV6-1 to TRBJ2-7; 7 nucleotides agree with TRBD1. Per germline, CDR1 MNHNS and CDR2 SASEGT. CDR3 size: 15 residues. The trim removed 6 bases at V and 4 bases at J, leaving 12 bases unmatched.

In this sample, this clonotype turned up a few times. The chain's CDR3 is CASSLKTQGAYGYTF. CDR3 sequence (DNA): TGTGCCAGCAGCTTGAAAACTCAGGGGGCCTATGGCTACACCTTC. This chain connects TRBV5-4 to TRBJ1-2; 8 bases map to TRBD1. Germline assignment: CDR1 SGHNT and CDR2 YYREEE (reference sequence). Trimming cost V 1 base and J 4 bases; bases outside gene matches: 6. The CDR3 consists of 15 residues. Using reference TRBV5-4 and TRBJ1-2 for the parts outside the CDR3, the full variable domain is ETGVTQSPTHLIKTRGQQVTLRCSSQSGHNTVSWYQQALGQGPQFIFQYYREEENGRGNFPPRFSGLQFPNYSSELNVNALELDDSALYLCASSLKTQGAYGYTFGSGTRLTVV.

This chain connects TRBV7-2 to TRBJ1-5, with a tentative D call TRBD1 (5 bases). The CDR3 covers 14 residues. V lost 5 bases, J lost 2 bases, and 10 bases lay in between. Germline CDR1 and CDR2: SGHTA and FQGNSA. The CDR3 loop is CASSLQGGNQPQHF. DNA for the CDR3: TGTGCCAGCAGCCTCCAGGGCGGCAATCAGCCCCAGCATTTT.